This T cell receptor beta chain was recorded in a study of blood T cell repertoires in COVID-19. Study context: Sources were T cells, B-cell-depleted T cells, or PBMCs; the material itself was cDNA or gDNA.

Sequencing used immunoSEQ multiplex PCR; TCRdb keeps in-frame clones, though not all of them. The table shows 200,000 or so clones, with roughly three quarters occurring only once. The ends were cut back, 2 bases at V and 3 bases at J, with 12 bases in the middle. The CDR3 covers 15 residues. Germline CDR1 reads SGHAT; CDR2 reads FQNNGV. The clonotype was recovered from a man aged 55 to 70 with active or convalescent COVID-19. V is TRBV11-2 and J is TRBJ2-3; the D gene is possibly TRBD2 (6 bases). Sequencing was carried out using peripheral blood. The CDR3 is CASSLNPGLTDTQYF. In DNA form, the CDR3 reads TGTGCCAGCAGCTTAAACCCGGGACTGACAGATACGCAGTATTTT.